What follows is one T cell receptor beta chain and its context. Its antigen is not identified. Amplification used 60 Vbeta primers and 13 Jbeta primers. Sequencing was performed with immunoSEQ multiplex PCR; in TCRdb, only in-frame clones are kept and a portion is missing. The sample holds about 130,000 clones; over 70% are singletons and the top ten take 2.5% to 3.5%. CDR1 SGHNT and CDR2 YENEEA come from the germline V gene. J gave up 7 bases and V 5 bases, and 11 bases lay outside the gene matches. This CDR3 contains 16 residues. This record belongs to a study of cytomegalovirus exposure and HLA in healthy donors. Study observations and caveats: TCR beta sequences numbering around 15,000 were associated with HLA alleles at 0.05 false discovery rate in a later analysis.

The sample was PBMCs. The TCR originated in a man in his forties or fifties in good health and CMV-seronegative. V gene TRBV11-3 combines with J gene TRBJ1-2; 12 bases are shared with TRBD1. CDR3 residues: CASSHSGDRGHGGYTF. CDR3 sequence (DNA): TGTGCCAGCAGCCACTCGGGGGACAGGGGGCACGGTGGCTACACCTTC.